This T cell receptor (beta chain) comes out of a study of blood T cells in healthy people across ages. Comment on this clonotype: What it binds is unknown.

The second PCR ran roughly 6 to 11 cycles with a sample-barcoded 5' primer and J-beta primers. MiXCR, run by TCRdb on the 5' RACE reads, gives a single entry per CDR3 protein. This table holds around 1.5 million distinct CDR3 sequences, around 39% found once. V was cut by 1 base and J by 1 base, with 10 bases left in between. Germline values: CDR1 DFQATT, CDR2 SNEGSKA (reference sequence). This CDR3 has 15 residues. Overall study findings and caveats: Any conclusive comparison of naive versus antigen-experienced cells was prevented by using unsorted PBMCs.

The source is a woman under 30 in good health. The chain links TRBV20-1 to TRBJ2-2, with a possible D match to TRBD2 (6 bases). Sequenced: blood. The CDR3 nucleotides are TGCAGTGCTAGAGCCGGGACTCAGAACACCGGGGAGCTGTTTTTT. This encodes CSARAGTQNTGELFF.